Listed here is a single T cell receptor beta chain. The data stem from a study of regulatory T cells in long-lasting Graves disease. The time point: newly diagnosed GD, antithyroid drugs for less than 3 months. Extracted PBMC RNA gave rise to the TCR library. The V gene end was trimmed by 3 bases and the J gene end by 1 base; junction bases not matched to a gene: 8. The CDR3 consists of 16 residues. Germline CDR1 LGHNA, CDR2 YSLEER. TCR beta libraries were built with iRepertoire HTBI primers and Arm-PCR of CDR3 regions. TCRdb independently ran MiXCR on the multiplex PCR reads; one entry per CDR3 protein. The sample has more than 400,000 distinct CDR3 sequences; about 16% are singletons. The same data also contributed to another study, on T cells in Graves' hyperthyroidism and ophthalmopathy.

The material sequenced was peripheral blood mononuclear cells (PBMCs), taken at new diagnosis, from a patient treated with antithyroid drugs. This clonotype was sampled from a woman in her twenties or thirties with Graves disease. The V call is TRBV4-3, the J call TRBJ2-5, with 7 bases fitting TRBD2. The CDR3 region has the DNA TGCGCCAGCAGCCATCTTGGGGGAGGGAGCCAAGAGACCCAGTACTTC. Translated: CASSHLGGGSQETQYF.